Detailed here is one TCR beta chain. Antigen: not known. An end of the junction does not agree with germline; a read error may underlie this. These data come from a study of blood T cells in healthy people across ages. Study outcomes and limitations: Naive and antigen-experienced cells could not be conclusively compared, given unsorted PBMCs.

The length of the CDR3 is 15 residues. Germline V lookup: CDR1 MNHEY, CDR2 SVGEGT. Then a second PCR, running roughly 7 to 12 cycles, was carried out with a sample-barcoded 5' primer and a J-beta primer mix. A template-switch adaptor that had 12 random nucleotides put a tag on each cDNA molecule. TCRdb used MiXCR to reprocess the 5' RACE reads, holding one entry per CDR3 protein. The table records about 780,000 distinct CDR3 sequences, 55% to 65% of them present only once. The study recruited healthy Caucasian donors from Russia who were aged about 6 to 90. Each sample had at least 7 million PBMCs isolated.

The sequenced material came from blood. This chain links TRBV6-2 or TRBV6-3 with TRBJ2-7; TRBD2 agrees at 7 bases. The sequence derives from a man aged 25 to 40 in good health. The CDR3 sequence: CTSTHWAGDSYEQYF. CDR3 in DNA: TGTACCAGCACCCACTGGGCGGGGGACTCCTACGAGCAGTACTTC.